These 2 T cell receptor beta chains were all obtained from the same sample, sequenced in a study of CD8 T cells in Susac syndrome (dated by TCRdb to between 2018 and 2020). The library was prepared using the immunoSEQ multiplex PCR assay. RNA was extracted using the RNeasy kit, and about 0.45 to 1 microgram was reverse transcribed with random hexamers. TCRdb reran the public reads through fastp at Q25 and MiXCR, keeping productive beta chains. Records with the same CDR3 protein are collapsed into one entry carrying the most frequent genes and DNA. For this sample the table gives 160,000 or so distinct CDR3 sequences, of which 90% to 95% were detected only once. The ten most abundant clones make up roughly 0.12% of the sample. The source material was CD4+ T cells from PBMCs. The receptors were gathered from a human donor with Susac syndrome.

The chain uses TRBV6-6 and TRBJ1-5, with D possibly matching TRBD1 (6 bases). Trimming took 10 bases from V and 7 from J, leaving 17 bases between them. The CDR3 is made up of 13 amino acids. Germline loops: CDR1 MNHNY, CDR2 SVGAGI (reference sequence). Written as DNA, the CDR3 is TGTGCCACCAACGACGGGGGGCGGCAGCCCCAGCATTTT. Its translation is CATNDGGRQPQHF.

The chain carries TRBV20-1 and TRBJ2-1; D gene uncertain. The V and J ends lost 0 bases and 0 bases respectively, with 12 bases between them. The CDR3 spans 16 residues. Looked up from germline, CDR1 is DFQATT and CDR2 is SNEGSKA (reference sequence). CDR3 sequence: CSARDPTASSYNEQFF. For the CDR3, the DNA is TGCAGTGCTAGAGATCCCACCGCGAGCTCCTACAATGAGCAGTTCTTC.